The rows below give T cell receptor beta chains drawn from one sample of a study of blood T cell repertoires in COVID-19. Method: immunoSEQ multiplex PCR; TCRdb's copy keeps in-frame clones and lacks some. This sample has roughly 130,000 clones, with about 83% found just once. Input material: peripheral blood. The origin of the receptors is a man aged 25 to 40 with COVID-19, enrolled during active disease. The CDR3 runs from the conserved cysteine through the conserved F or W. Each record gives: D gene, clone size, V gene, J gene, CDR3 protein, CDR3 DNA. The D gene is left open where the match is weak. The listing skips clone size in some rows; elsewhere it reads once, few, many or a size class.

>TRBD2|few|TRBV7-2|TRBJ2-7
CASSPQPAGAYEQYF
TGTGCCAGCAGCCCCCAGCCAGCGGGGGCCTACGAGCAGTACTTC
>-|-|TRBV10-1|TRBJ2-7
CASSSTRSSYEQYF
TGCGCCAGCAGCAGTACTAGGAGCTCCTACGAGCAGTACTTC
>-|-|TRBV7-3|TRBJ1-1
CASSLLSAGLMNTEAFF
TGTGCCAGCAGCTTATTATCGGCAGGGTTGATGAACACTGAAGCTTTCTTT
>-|-|TRBV5-1|TRBJ2-1
CASSLGQGRNEQFF
TGCGCCAGCAGCTTGGGGCAGGGGCGCAATGAGCAGTTCTTC
>TRBD1|-|TRBV10-3|TRBJ1-5
CAISGQGALGSQPQHF
TGTGCCATCAGTGGACAGGGGGCGCTGGGTAGTCAGCCCCAGCATTTT
>TRBD1|-|TRBV28|TRBJ1-3
CASSSSSGGDGNTIYF
TGTGCCAGCAGTTCCTCGTCAGGGGGCGATGGAAACACCATATATTTT
>-|-|TRBV29-1|TRBJ1-2
CSVSQGGYGYTF
TGCAGCGTCTCACAGGGCGGCTATGGCTACACCTTC
>TRBD1|once|TRBV15|TRBJ1-4
CATSRDLVGQGFATNEKLFF
TGTGCCACCAGCAGAGATTTGGTGGGACAGGGCTTTGCAACTAATGAAAAACTGTTTTTT
>-|once|TRBV27|TRBJ2-7
CASRSPWRENEQYF
TGTGCCAGCCGAAGCCCCTGGAGGGAAAACGAGCAGTACTTC
>TRBD1|-|TRBV20-1|TRBJ1-4
CSASPGQGEKLFF
TGCAGTGCTAGTCCTGGACAGGGTGAAAAACTGTTTTTT
>-|-|TRBV6-5|TRBJ2-7
CASSYGTGAAADEQYF
TGTGCCAGCAGTTACGGAACGGGTGCAGCGGCCGACGAGCAGTACTTC
>TRBD2|-|TRBV10-3|TRBJ2-7
CAISERGETDEQYF
TGTGCCATCAGTGAGCGGGGGGAGACAGACGAGCAGTACTTC
>TRBD2|once|TRBV2|TRBJ2-2
CASSPGGHTGELFF
TGTGCCAGCAGCCCGGGAGGACACACCGGGGAGCTGTTTTTT
>-|-|TRBV19|TRBJ1-2
CASSIGGNRVVGYTF
TGTGCCAGTAGTATCGGCGGCAACAGGGTGGTAGGCTACACCTTC
>-|-|TRBV20-1|TRBJ1-2
CSASLAAANNYGYTF
TGCAGTGCTAGTCTCGCGGCAGCAAATAACTATGGCTACACCTTC
>TRBD1|-|TRBV30|TRBJ1-3
CAWSVGGTAYF
TGTGCCTGGAGTGTAGGAGGGACAGCATATTTT
>TRBD2|-|TRBV9|TRBJ2-3
CASSPVDSGRAPDTQYF
TGTGCCAGCAGCCCAGTGGATAGCGGGAGGGCCCCAGATACGCAGTATTTT
>-|-|TRBV6-5|TRBJ1-2
CASRADFYGYTF
TGTGCCAGCAGGGCGGACTTCTATGGCTACACCTTC
>-|-|TRBV5-1|TRBJ1-1
CASSLTVSTGTEAFF
TGCGCCAGCAGCTTGACGGTCTCAACGGGGACTGAAGCTTTCTTT
>-|-|TRBV4-2|TRBJ2-7
CASGGAGTSYEQYF
TGTGCCAGCGGGGGGGCGGGCACCTCCTACGAGCAGTACTTC
>-|-|TRBV6-5|TRBJ2-7
CAGWDSTYEQYF
TGTGCCGGATGGGACTCGACCTACGAGCAGTACTTC
>-|-|TRBV4-1|TRBJ1-2
CASSQDGGDYGYTF
TGCGCCAGCAGCCAAGACGGGGGGGACTATGGCTACACCTTC
>TRBD1|-|TRBV5-5|TRBJ1-2
CASSLGQGMYGYTF
TGTGCCAGCAGCTTGGGACAGGGGATGTATGGCTACACCTTC
>-|-|TRBV5-6|TRBJ2-5
CASSLGLRETQYF
TGTGCCAGCAGCTTGGGCTTGAGGGAGACCCAGTACTTC
>-|-|TRBV6-2/TRBV6-3|TRBJ1-2
CASSFTPDRSNYGYTF
TGTGCCAGCAGTTTCACCCCGGACAGATCTAACTATGGCTACACCTTC
>-|once|TRBV7-2|TRBJ2-3
CASSLSPGDTQYF
TGTGCCAGCAGCTTATCCCCAGGGGATACGCAGTATTTT
>TRBD2|-|TRBV5-1|TRBJ2-1
CASSLTSGVYNEQFF
TGCGCCAGCAGCTTGACTAGCGGGGTCTACAATGAGCAGTTCTTC
>TRBD1|-|TRBV10-3|TRBJ1-6
CAISGRRATDRERSPLHF
TGTGCCATCAGTGGGAGACGGGCGACGGACAGGGAGAGGTCACCCCTCCACTTT
>-|-|TRBV28|TRBJ2-7
CASSSYYEQYF
TGTGCCAGCAGTTCGTACTACGAGCAGTACTTC
>TRBD2|-|TRBV10-1|TRBJ2-3
CASSETGGEYTQYF
TGCGCCAGCAGTGAGACCGGGGGGGAATATACGCAGTATTTT
>TRBD2|-|TRBV24-1|TRBJ2-1
CATSDRSGRADEQFF
TGTGCCACCAGTGATCGGAGCGGGAGGGCCGATGAGCAGTTCTTC
>TRBD1|-|TRBV6-1|TRBJ1-5
CASSEPGVTGKQPQHF
TGTGCCAGCAGTGAACCAGGCGTGACAGGGAAACAGCCCCAGCATTTT
>-|-|TRBV3-1/TRBV3-2|TRBJ1-5
CASSLGAFNQPQHF
TGTGCCAGCAGCCTAGGGGCTTTCAATCAGCCCCAGCATTTT
>-|-|TRBV7-2|TRBJ1-2
CASSLALYPEEYGYTF
TGTGCCAGCAGCTTAGCTTTATATCCGGAGGAGTATGGCTACACCTTC
>-|-|TRBV15|TRBJ2-1
CATSRDTSKQFF
TGTGCCACCAGCAGAGATACTAGCAAGCAGTTCTTC
>TRBD2|-|TRBV5-5|TRBJ2-7
CASSLLAGDYEQYF
TGTGCCAGCAGCTTACTAGCGGGAGACTACGAGCAGTACTTC
>-|-|TRBV29-1|TRBJ2-1
CSVGGNREQFF
TGCAGCGTAGGGGGTAATAGGGAGCAGTTCTTC
>TRBD1|-|TRBV29-1|TRBJ1-4
CSGTRWQGGEKLFF
TGCAGCGGCACTCGGTGGCAGGGGGGTGAAAAACTGTTTTTT
>-|-|TRBV10-3|TRBJ2-1
CAIIRGNEQFF
TGTGCCATCATCAGGGGCAATGAGCAGTTCTTC
>TRBD1|once|TRBV28|TRBJ1-2
CASSLFRGRTPNYGYTF
TGTGCCAGCAGTTTATTCAGGGGGCGGACTCCTAACTATGGCTACACCTTC
>TRBD2|-|TRBV11-2|TRBJ2-5
CASSLGLTSGRSETQYF
TGTGCCAGCAGCTTAGGACTGACTAGCGGGAGGTCAGAGACCCAGTACTTC
>TRBD1|-|TRBV9|TRBJ2-5
CASSGGQGVGKTQYF
TGTGCCAGCAGCGGAGGACAGGGAGTCGGGAAGACCCAGTACTTC
>-|-|TRBV7-9|TRBJ2-6
CASSFLLGGGANVLTF
TGTGCCAGCAGCTTCTTACTCGGAGGTGGGGCCAACGTCCTGACTTTC
>-|few|TRBV15|TRBJ2-2
CATSRDRSLTGELFF
TGTGCCACCAGCAGAGATAGGTCACTAACCGGGGAGCTGTTTTTT
>TRBD2|-|TRBV19|TRBJ2-1
CASSKLAGGNEQFF
TGTGCCAGTAGCAAACTAGCGGGAGGAAATGAGCAGTTCTTC
>TRBD2|-|TRBV27|TRBJ2-1
CASRQVAGGVNEQFF
TGTGCCAGCAGGCAGGTCGCGGGAGGGGTCAATGAGCAGTTCTTC
>-|-|TRBV5-1|TRBJ1-6
CASSQGGQGSPLHF
TGCGCCAGCAGCCAGGGAGGGCAGGGCTCACCCCTCCACTTT
>-|-|TRBV6-5|TRBJ2-3
CASSFQAPWGGDTQYF
TGTGCCAGCAGTTTCCAAGCCCCCTGGGGAGGAGATACGCAGTATTTT
>TRBD1|-|TRBV28|TRBJ1-6
CASSSFGGQINSPLHF
TGTGCCAGTAGCAGTTTTGGGGGACAGATTAATTCACCCCTCCACTTT
>-|-|TRBV4-3|TRBJ2-1
CASSKTSGEQFF
TGCGCCAGCAGCAAAACCTCCGGGGAGCAGTTCTTC